This TCR beta chain was sequenced for a study of molecular identifiers for immune sequencing clone quantification. The junction had 4 bases not matched to a gene; V was cut back by 5 bases and J by 5 bases. There are 14 residues in the CDR3. The germline V gene has CDR1 SGHTA and CDR2 FQGTGA. TCRdb reprocessed the PCR reads with MiXCR, giving one entry per CDR3 protein. The data show around 470,000 distinct CDR3 sequences, 25% seen once. This TCR was sampled from a human donor in good health. Some libraries in this study had Jurkat cell RNA spiked in. The rearrangement joins TRBV7-3 to TRBJ2-7; 12 positions match TRBD2. Sequencing used naive CD8+ T cells from blood, with Jurkat cell RNA spiked in. Subset reported: FACS-sorted CD8+CD4-CCR7+CD45RA+ naive T cells. CDR3 nucleotides: TGTGCCAGCAGCCTGACTAGCGGGAGTAACGAGCAGTACTTC. It codes for CASSLTSGSNEQYF.